This T cell receptor beta chain was sequenced during a study of T cell responses to AZD1222 COVID-19 vaccine (dated by TCRdb to the early 2020s). A note on the overall study: TCR sequencing covered some 250 trial participants: roughly 200 given two doses of AZD1222 and around 25 given two doses of MenACWY control vaccine. Trial participants were enrolled into age subgroups of 18-55, 56-69 and 70-plus years, which contained 148, 28 and 57 TCR-sequenced participants, respectively.

The time point tag for this specimen amounts to: baseline before first vaccination. The treatment or condition label, as the study defines it: meningococcal conjugate vaccine given as trial control. Vaccinee samples came from UK trials COV001 and COV002, including a single-blind randomized controlled phase 2/3 trial of AZD1222 (ChAdOx1 nCoV-19) in healthy adults. Trial participant PBMC samples were collected at day 0 and day 28 after the second dose for TCRbeta chain sequencing. CDR1 and CDR2, looked up from the germline V gene (reference sequence), are GTSNPN and SVGIG. Relative to germline, V is 0 bases shorter and J is 0 bases shorter, with 12 bases between their ends. The CDR3 measures 17 amino acids from cysteine to phenylalanine. Only CDR3 DNA is held: 51 bases, read in frame from base 1. The CDR3 regions of human TCRbeta chains were subjected to immunosequencing. The study's own analysis went as follows. TCRs in the repertoires were compared against a reference library of SARS-CoV-2-specific TCRs that had been generated with the MIRA antigen-specificity platform. Breadth was defined as the fraction of unique TCRs that were SARS-CoV-2-associated, and depth was defined as the fraction of total T cells that were SARS-CoV-2-associated. Using the MIRA data, each spike-specific TCR was assigned both to the spike region to which the TCR was reactive and to a CD4 or CD8 class. Log10-transformed breadth and depth values were compared by one-way ANOVA with Sidak's multiple comparisons tests. Entries here come from immuneACCESS through TCRdb and include only in-frame sequences with V and J called. Some clones fail to appear in such tables; in the studies checked, an unresolved V gene covers under half of the shortfall, and the cause of the remainder is unknown. V and J calls and clone size come straight from that table; D and trimming were deduced from the DNA. The sample table lists 150,000 to 200,000 clones, about 89% of them with a count of one. The ten largest account for less than 3% of the sample.

The investigation overall reported the following: Nearly half of unique spike-specific TCRs reportedly recognized epitopes outside regions mutated in the B.1.351 and B.1.1.7 variants. The 56-69-year group was small, and its depth increase did not reach significance, likely because of low power. Because no day 14 peak-response samples were available, the repertoires could be characterized only after the peak T cell response. Participants were mostly white British and included more females than males, and it was suggested by the authors that clonal diversity may have been underestimated. The whole spike protein was spanned by vaccine-associated CD4 TCRs, and dominant responses were seen in regions 160-218 and 743-854. Spike-specific TCR breadth and depth rose significantly after two AZD1222 doses compared with day 0 and with MenACWY recipients. Conclusions about previously exposed vaccinees are limited because only 6 or 7 AZD1222 recipients were SARS-CoV-2 seropositive at baseline.

As regards this clone: No antigen is known for it. Qualities for individual bases were not recorded, and no much larger clone is one base off.

Sequencing was performed on peripheral blood, taken on day 0 of MenACWY control vaccination. This receptor was obtained from an adult in good health. The chain is assembled from TRBV30 and TRBJ2-6, with the D gene uncertain. The base sequence is TGTGCCTGGAGTGTACGTTCGCTTAGCTCTGGGGCCAACGTCCTGACTTTC. Its product reads: CAWSVRSLSSGANVLTF.